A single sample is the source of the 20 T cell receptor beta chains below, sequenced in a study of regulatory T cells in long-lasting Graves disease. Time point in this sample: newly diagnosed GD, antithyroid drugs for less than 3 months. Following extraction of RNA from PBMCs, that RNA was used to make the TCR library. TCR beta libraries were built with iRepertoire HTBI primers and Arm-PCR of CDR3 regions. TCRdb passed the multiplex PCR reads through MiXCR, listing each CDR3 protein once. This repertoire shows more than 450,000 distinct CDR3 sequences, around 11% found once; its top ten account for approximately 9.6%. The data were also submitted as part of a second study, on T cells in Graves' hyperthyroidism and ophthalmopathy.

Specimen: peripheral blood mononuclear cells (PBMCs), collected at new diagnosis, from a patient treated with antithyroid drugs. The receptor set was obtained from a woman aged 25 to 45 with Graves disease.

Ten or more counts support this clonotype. CDR3 loop: CSAREWGATSNQPQHF. CDR3 sequence (DNA): TGCAGTGCTAGAGAATGGGGGGCAACAAGCAATCAGCCCCAGCATTTT. V gene TRBV20-1 combines with J gene TRBJ1-5; D possibly corresponds to TRBD1 (6 bases). This CDR3 has 16 amino acids. The V and J ends lost 0 bases and 1 base respectively, with 13 bases between them. The V gene's germline CDR1 is DFQATT and CDR2 SNEGSKA (reference sequence).

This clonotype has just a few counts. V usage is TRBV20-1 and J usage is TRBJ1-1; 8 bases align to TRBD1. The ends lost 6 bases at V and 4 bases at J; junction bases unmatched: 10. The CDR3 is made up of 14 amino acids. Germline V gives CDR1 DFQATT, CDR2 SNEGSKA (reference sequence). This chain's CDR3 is CSAMSGGRSTEAFF. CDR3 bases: TGCAGTGCGATGTCAGGGGGCCGGAGCACTGAAGCTTTCTTT.

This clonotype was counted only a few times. The chain's CDR3 is CSANRGPGGYTF. DNA for the CDR3: TGCAGTGCTAATAGGGGGCCGGGGGGCTACACCTTC. This chain links TRBV20-1 with TRBJ1-2, with 7 bases matching TRBD1. Germline CDR1 and CDR2: DFQATT and SNEGSKA (reference sequence). The CDR3 loop spans 12 amino acids. The V and J ends lost 4 bases and 8 bases, in that order; junction bases with no gene match: 7.

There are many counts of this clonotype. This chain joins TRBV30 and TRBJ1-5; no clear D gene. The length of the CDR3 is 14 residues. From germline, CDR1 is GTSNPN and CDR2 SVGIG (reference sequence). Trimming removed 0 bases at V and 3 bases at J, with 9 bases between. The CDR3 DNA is TGTGCCTGGAGTGTAGGGCCGATCAATCAGCCCCAGCATTTT. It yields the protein CAWSVGPINQPQHF.

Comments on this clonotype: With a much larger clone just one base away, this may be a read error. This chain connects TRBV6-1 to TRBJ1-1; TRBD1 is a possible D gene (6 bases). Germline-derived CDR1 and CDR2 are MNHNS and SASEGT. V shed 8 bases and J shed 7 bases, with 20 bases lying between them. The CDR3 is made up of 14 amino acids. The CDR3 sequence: CASEDGQLRIEAFF. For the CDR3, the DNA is TGTGCCAGCGAAGACGGACAGTTAAGGATTGAAGCTTTCTTT.

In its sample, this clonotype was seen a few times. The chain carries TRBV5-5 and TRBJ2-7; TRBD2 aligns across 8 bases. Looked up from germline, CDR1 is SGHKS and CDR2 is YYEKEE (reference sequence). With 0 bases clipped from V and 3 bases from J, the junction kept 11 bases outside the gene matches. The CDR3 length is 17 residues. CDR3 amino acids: CASSLATGAGGNYEQYF. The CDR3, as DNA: TGTGCCAGCAGCTTGGCCACCGGTGCGGGAGGAAACTACGAGCAGTACTTC.

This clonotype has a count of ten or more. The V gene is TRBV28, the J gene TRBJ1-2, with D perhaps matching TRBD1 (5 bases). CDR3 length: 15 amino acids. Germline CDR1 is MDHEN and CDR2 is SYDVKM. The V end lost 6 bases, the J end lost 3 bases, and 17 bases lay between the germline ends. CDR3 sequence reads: CASSEAGGIYYGYTF. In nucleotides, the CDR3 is TGTGCCAGCAGCGAAGCGGGGGGGATATACTATGGCTACACCTTC.

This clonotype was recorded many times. The CDR3 DNA follows: TGTGCCAGCAGCCAAGAGACAGGGACGTATGGCTACACCTTC. It is translated as CASSQETGTYGYTF. This rearrangement joins TRBV2 to TRBJ1-2; 7 bases map to TRBD1. The CDR3 covers 14 residues. Germline-derived CDR1 and CDR2 are SNHLY and FYNNEI. J gave up 5 bases and V 6 bases, and 9 bases lay outside the gene matches.

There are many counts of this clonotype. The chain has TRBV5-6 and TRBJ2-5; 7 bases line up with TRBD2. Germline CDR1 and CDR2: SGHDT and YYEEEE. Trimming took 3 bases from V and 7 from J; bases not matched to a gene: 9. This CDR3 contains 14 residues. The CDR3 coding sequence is TGTGCCAGCAGCTGGGACTCACGCGGGGGGACCCAGTACTTC. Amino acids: CASSWDSRGGTQYF.

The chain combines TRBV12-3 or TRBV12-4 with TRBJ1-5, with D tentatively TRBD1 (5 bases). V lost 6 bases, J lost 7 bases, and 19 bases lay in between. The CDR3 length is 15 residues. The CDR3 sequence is CASSDPGTLKQPQHF. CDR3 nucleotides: TGTGCCAGCAGCGACCCCGGGACCCTAAAGCAGCCCCAGCATTTT.

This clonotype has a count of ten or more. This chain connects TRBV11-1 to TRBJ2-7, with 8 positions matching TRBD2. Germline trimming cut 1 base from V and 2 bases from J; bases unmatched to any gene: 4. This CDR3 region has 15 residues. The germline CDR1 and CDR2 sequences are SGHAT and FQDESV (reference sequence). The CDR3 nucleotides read TGTGCCAGCAGCTTAGGGCCAGCGGGGGCCTACGAGCAGTACTTC. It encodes CASSLGPAGAYEQYF.

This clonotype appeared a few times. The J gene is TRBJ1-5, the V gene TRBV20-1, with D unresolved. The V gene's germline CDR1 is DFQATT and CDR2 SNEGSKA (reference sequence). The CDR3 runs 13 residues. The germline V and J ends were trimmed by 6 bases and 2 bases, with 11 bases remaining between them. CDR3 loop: CSANTDGNQPQHF. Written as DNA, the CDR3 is TGCAGTGCCAATACAGATGGCAATCAGCCCCAGCATTTT.

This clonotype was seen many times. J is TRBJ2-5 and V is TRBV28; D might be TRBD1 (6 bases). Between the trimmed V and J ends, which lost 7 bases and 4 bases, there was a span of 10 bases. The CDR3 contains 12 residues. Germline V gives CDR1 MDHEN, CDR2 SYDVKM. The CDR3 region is CASNTGSETQYF. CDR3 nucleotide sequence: TGTGCCAGCAACACAGGGTCAGAGACCCAGTACTTC.

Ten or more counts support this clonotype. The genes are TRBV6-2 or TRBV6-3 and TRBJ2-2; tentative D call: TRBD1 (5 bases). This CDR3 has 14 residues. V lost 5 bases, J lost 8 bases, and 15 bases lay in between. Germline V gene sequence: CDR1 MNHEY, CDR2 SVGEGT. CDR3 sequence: CASSETRVLGELFF. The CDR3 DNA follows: TGTGCCAGCAGTGAAACCAGGGTTCTAGGGGAGCTGTTTTTT.

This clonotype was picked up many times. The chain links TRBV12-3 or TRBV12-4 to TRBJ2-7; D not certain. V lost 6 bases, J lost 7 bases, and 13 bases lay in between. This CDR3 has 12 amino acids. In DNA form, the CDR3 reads TGTGCCAGCAGCTTCGAGGTGAAGGAGCAGTACTTC. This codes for CASSFEVKEQYF.

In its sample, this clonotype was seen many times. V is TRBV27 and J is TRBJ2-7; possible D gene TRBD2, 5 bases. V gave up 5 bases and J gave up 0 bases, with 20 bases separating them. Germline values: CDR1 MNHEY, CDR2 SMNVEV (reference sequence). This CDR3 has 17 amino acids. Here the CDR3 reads CASSPDQDGGSSYEQYF. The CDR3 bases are TGTGCCAGCAGTCCCGACCAGGACGGTGGGAGCTCCTACGAGCAGTACTTC.

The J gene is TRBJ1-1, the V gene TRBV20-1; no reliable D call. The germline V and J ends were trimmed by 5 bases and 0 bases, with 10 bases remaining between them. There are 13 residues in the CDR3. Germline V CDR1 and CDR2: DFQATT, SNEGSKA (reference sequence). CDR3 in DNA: TGCAGTGCTCGATCGGTTATGAACACTGAAGCTTTCTTT. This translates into CSARSVMNTEAFF.

This CDR3 is CASSPRSGRASNEQFF. The CDR3 nucleotides are TGTGCCAGCAGTCCAAGGAGCGGGAGGGCAAGCAATGAGCAGTTCTTC. The chain has TRBV27 and TRBJ2-1; 10 nucleotides align to TRBD2. The ends lost 5 bases at V and 6 bases at J; junction bases unmatched: 10. The CDR3 has 16 residues. Germline CDR1 MNHEY, CDR2 SMNVEV (reference sequence).

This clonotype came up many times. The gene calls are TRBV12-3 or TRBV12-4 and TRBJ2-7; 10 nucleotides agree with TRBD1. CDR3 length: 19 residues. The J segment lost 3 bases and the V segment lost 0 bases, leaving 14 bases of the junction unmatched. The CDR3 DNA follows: TGTGCCAGCAGTTTAGCGCCTGGACAGGGGGTAGATCGGCTCTACGAGCAGTACTTC. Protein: CASSLAPGQGVDRLYEQYF.

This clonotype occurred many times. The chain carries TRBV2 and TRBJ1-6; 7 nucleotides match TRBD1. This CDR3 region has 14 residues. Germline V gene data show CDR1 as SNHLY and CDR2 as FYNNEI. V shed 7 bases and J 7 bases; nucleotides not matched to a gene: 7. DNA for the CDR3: TGTGCCAGCAATTACAGGGGTTTGAATTCACCCCTCCACTTT. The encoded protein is CASNYRGLNSPLHF.